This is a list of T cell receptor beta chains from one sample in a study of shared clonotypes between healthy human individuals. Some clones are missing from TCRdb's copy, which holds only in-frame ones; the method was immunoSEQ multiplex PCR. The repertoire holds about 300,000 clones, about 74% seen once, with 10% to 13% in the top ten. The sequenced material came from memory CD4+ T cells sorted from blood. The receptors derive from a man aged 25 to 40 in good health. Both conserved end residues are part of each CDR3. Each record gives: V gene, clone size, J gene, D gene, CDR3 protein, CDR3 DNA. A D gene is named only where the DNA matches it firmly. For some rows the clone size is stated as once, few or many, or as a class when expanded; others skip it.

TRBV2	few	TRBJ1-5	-	CASSVSSGAAQPQHF	TGTGCCAGCAGTGTGAGTTCAGGGGCTGCGCAGCCCCAGCATTTT
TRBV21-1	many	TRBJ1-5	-	CASSKPKDRGGNQPQHF	TGTGCCAGCAGCAAACCCAAGGACAGGGGTGGGAATCAGCCCCAGCATTTT
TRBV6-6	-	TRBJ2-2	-	CASSYGAAGELFF	TGTGCCAGCAGTTACGGGGCGGCCGGGGAGCTGTTTTTT
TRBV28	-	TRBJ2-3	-	CASSSGAGLGTDTQYF	TGTGCCAGCAGTTCCGGGGCCGGCTTAGGCACAGATACGCAGTATTTT
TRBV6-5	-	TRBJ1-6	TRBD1	CASRETGSKDSPLHF	TGTGCCAGCAGGGAGACAGGGTCCAAGGATTCACCCCTCCACTTT
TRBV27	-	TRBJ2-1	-	CASRSGNNEQFF	TGTGCCAGCAGGTCGGGGAACAATGAGCAGTTCTTC
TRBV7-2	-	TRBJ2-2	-	CASSLAASVITGELFF	TGTGCCAGCAGCTTAGCAGCTAGCGTTATCACCGGGGAGCTGTTTTTT
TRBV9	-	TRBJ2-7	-	CASSVVGFPHVIFLYEQYF	TGTGCCAGCAGCGTAGTAGGATTCCCCCACGTGATTTTCCTCTACGAGCAGTACTTC
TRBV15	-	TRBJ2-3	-	CATSVYRTDTQYF	TGTGCCACCAGTGTATACCGCACAGATACGCAGTATTTT
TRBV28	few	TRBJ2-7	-	CASTASRTGYEQYF	TGTGCCAGCACCGCCTCCCGCACAGGATACGAGCAGTACTTC
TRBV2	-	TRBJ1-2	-	CASAGGDGYTF	TGTGCCAGCGCAGGCGGCGATGGCTACACCTTC
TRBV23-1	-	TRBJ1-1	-	CASSRRRNTEAFF	TGCGCCAGCAGTCGAAGGAGAAACACTGAAGCTTTCTTT
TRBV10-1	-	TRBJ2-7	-	CASSERAGGPYEQYF	TGCGCCAGCAGTGAGCGGGCAGGGGGGCCCTACGAGCAGTACTTC
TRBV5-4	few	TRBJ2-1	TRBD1	CASSFGRTGGTNEQFF	TGTGCCAGCAGCTTCGGACGGACAGGGGGCACGAATGAGCAGTTCTTC
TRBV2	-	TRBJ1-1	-	CASTTEMLNTEAFF	TGTGCCAGCACCACCGAGATGTTGAACACTGAAGCTTTCTTT
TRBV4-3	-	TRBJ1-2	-	CASSQDSNYGYTF	TGCGCCAGCAGCCAAGATTCGAACTATGGCTACACCTTC
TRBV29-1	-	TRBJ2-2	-	CSVAGRTNTGELFF	TGCAGCGTGGCGGGCAGAACGAACACCGGGGAGCTGTTTTTT